A single TCR beta chain is shown here with its context. In the authors' workflow: Amplification of reference gene primers provided the estimated nucleated cell counts. This table comes from immunoSEQ multiplex PCR, and its TCRdb copy is limited to in-frame clones, with some not included. The DNA was the basis for D and trimming; V, J and clone size are from that table. This table has some 210,000 clones, approximately 82% appearing once. The source of the sample is a study of blood T cell repertoires in COVID-19. Study-level background: Collection of acute and convalescent COVID-19 samples took place in the United States, Italy and Spain. PBMCs, B-cell-depleted T cells, or T cells were the source of the cDNA or gDNA that made up the material.

In germline, CDR1 is SGHRS, CDR2 YFSETQ. The CDR3 runs to 14 residues. Trimming shortened V by 0 bases and J by 1 base, and 7 bases separated the two germline ends. The chain combines TRBV5-1 with TRBJ1-1; no definite D call. This sequence originates from a man over 45 with active or convalescent COVID-19. Material: peripheral blood. The CDR3 spells CASSLEIKNTEAFF. CDR3 in DNA: TGCGCCAGCAGCTTGGAAATAAAGAACACTGAAGCTTTCTTT.